This entry describes one T cell receptor beta chain. Germline lookup yields CDR1 SGHRS and CDR2 YFSETQ. The length of the CDR3 is 18 residues. Trimming at V came to 0 bases and at J to 6 bases, leaving 9 bases not matched to a gene. These data originate in a study of blood T cell repertoires in COVID-19. Libraries were prepared by immunoSEQ multiplex PCR; TCRdb keeps only in-frame clonotypes and omits some of them. Counted here are approximately 180,000 clones, 70% to 85% occurring once; the ten biggest clones make up 15% to 20%. This receptor was taken from a woman between 50 and 59 years old who had recovered from COVID-19. The source material was PBMCs or T cells enriched from blood (not recorded which). The rearrangement uses TRBV5-1 and TRBJ2-1; 13 bases match TRBD2. Written as DNA, the CDR3 is TGCGCCAGCAGCTTGGGCGAACCGGGACTAGCGGGGCCCAATGAGCAGTTCTTC. This encodes CASSLGEPGLAGPNEQFF. Filled out from reference TRBV5-1 and TRBJ2-1, the complete variable domain reads KAGVTQTPRYLIKTRGQQVTLSCSPISGHRSVSWYQQTPGQGLQFLFEYFSETQRNKGNFPGRFSGRQFSNSRSEMNVSTLELGDSALYLCASSLGEPGLAGPNEQFFGPGTRLTVL.